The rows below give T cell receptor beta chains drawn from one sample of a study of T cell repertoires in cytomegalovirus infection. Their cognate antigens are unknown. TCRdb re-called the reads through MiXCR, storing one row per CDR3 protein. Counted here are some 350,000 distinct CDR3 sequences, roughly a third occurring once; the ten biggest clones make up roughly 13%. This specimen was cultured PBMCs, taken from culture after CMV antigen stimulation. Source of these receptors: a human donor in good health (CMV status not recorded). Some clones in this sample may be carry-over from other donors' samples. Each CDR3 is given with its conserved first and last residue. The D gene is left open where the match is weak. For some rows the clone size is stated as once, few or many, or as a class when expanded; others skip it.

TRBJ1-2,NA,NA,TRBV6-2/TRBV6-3,TGTGCCAGCAGTCCGGCGGGTCTACGGAACTATGGCTACACCTTC,CASSPAGLRNYGYTF
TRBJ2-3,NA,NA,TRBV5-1,TGCGCCAGCAGCTTGTTGGCAGGGTCACCTGAAGGAGATACGCAGTATTTT,CASSLLAGSPEGDTQYF
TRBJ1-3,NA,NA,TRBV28,TGTGCCAGCAGTTTATCTGGGATTGGATCTGGAAACACCATATATTTT,CASSLSGIGSGNTIYF
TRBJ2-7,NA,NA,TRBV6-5,TGTGCCAGCAGGGAAATCTCCGGGACTCAGAGGGCTAGATACGAGCAGTACTTC,CASREISGTQRARYEQYF
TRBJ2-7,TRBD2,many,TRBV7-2,TGTGCCAGCAGCTTACTAAGGACTAGCGGCGCCTACGAGCAGTACTTC,CASSLLRTSGAYEQYF
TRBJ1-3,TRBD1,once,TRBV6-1,TGTGCCAGCCGGACAGGGGGCTACTCTGGAAACACCATATATTTT,CASRTGGYSGNTIYF
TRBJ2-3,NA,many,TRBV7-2,TGTGCCAGCAGCTACCCTGAATGGACGGGATCAGATACGCAGTATTTT,CASSYPEWTGSDTQYF
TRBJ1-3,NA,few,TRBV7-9,TGTGCCAGCAGCTTCCGAGAGACCGTCTCTGGAAACACCATATATTTT,CASSFRETVSGNTIYF
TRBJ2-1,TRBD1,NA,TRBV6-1,TGTGCCAGCAGCCTCGAAGACAGGGTTAACAATGAGCAGTTCTTC,CASSLEDRVNNEQFF
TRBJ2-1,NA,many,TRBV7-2,TGTGCCAGCAGCTTAGCGATGGGCGACAATGAGCAGTTCTTC,CASSLAMGDNEQFF
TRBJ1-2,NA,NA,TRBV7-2,TGTGCCAGCAGCTCCTCGCTCGGGCCGAGCTATGGCTACACCTTC,CASSSSLGPSYGYTF
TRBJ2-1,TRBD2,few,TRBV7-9,TGTGCCAGCAGCTTATGGGGAGAAGTACTAGCGGGAGGAGGCAATGAGCAGTTCTTC,CASSLWGEVLAGGGNEQFF
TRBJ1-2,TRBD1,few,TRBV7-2,TGTGCCAGCAGCTTAGGACAGGGGGAATATGGCTACACCTTC,CASSLGQGEYGYTF
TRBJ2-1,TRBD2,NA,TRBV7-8,TGTGCCAGCAGCGGGACTATCTGGAATGAGCAGTTCTTC,CASSGTIWNEQFF
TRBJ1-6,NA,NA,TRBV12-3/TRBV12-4,TGTGCCAGCAGCCCCAGGGCTGAGGTCCTCCACTTT,CASSPRAEVLHF
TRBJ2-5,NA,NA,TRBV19,TGTGCCAGTAGTCCAAACCCGACTAAAGAGACCCAGTACTTC,CASSPNPTKETQYF
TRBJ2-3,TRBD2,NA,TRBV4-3,TGCGCCAGCAGCCAAGACACAGGCGGGAGGGCAAATACGCAGTATTTT,CASSQDTGGRANTQYF
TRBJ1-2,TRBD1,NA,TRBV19,TGTGCCAGTAATACGCCGGACAGGGCTGGCTACACCTTC,CASNTPDRAGYTF
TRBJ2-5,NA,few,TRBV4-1,TGTGCCAGCAGCCAAGATCTGGGGGCGAGGGGAGAGACCCAGTACTTC,CASSQDLGARGETQYF
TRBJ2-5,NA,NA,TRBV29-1,TGCAGCGTTGAACGGACCGGGAAGTGGACCCAGTACTTC,CSVERTGKWTQYF
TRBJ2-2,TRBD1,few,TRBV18,TGTGCCAGCTCACCCTACACCCCTACAGGGGCGGTCACCGGGGAGCTGTTTTTT,CASSPYTPTGAVTGELFF
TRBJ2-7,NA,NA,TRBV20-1,TGCAGTGCTCCCCGACGGGGGATCTACGAGCAGTACTTC,CSAPRRGIYEQYF
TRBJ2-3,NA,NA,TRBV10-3,TGTGCCATCAGTGGAACGGAGCTAAGCACAGATACGCAGTATTTT,CAISGTELSTDTQYF
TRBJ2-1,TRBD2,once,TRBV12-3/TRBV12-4,TGTGCCAGCAGCTATATAGGGACTAGCGGCTCCTACAATGAGCAGTTCTTC,CASSYIGTSGSYNEQFF
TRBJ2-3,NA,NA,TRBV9,TGTGCCAGCAGCTTTCAAGATACGCAGTATTTT,CASSFQDTQYF
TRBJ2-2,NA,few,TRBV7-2,TGTGCCAGCAGCTTATCCCCTAGCGCCTACACCGGGGAGCTGTTTTTT,CASSLSPSAYTGELFF
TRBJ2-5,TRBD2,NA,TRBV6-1,TGTGCCAGCAGTGCTACCCCCGGGACTAGCGGGGCCCAGTACTTC,CASSATPGTSGAQYF
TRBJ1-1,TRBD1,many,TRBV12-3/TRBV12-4,TGTGCCAGCAGTTTACAGGGGGCGGGAAACACTGAAGCTTTCTTT,CASSLQGAGNTEAFF
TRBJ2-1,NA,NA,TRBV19,TGTGCCAGTAGTATGTTTGCAGCCTCCTACAATGAGCAGTTCTTC,CASSMFAASYNEQFF
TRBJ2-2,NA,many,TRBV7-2,TGTGCCAGCAGCTCTAACTCCAACACCGGGGAGCTGTTTTTT,CASSSNSNTGELFF
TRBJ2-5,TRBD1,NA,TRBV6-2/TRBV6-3,TGTGCCAGCAGAACAGGGGCTGGAGAGACCCAGTACTTC,CASRTGAGETQYF
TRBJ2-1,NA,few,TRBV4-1,TGCGCCAGCAGCCAAGATAAGGGAGAGGGCAATGAGCAGTTCTTC,CASSQDKGEGNEQFF
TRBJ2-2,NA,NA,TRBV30,TGTGCCTACCGGGGCGGGACGGTCACCGGGGAGCTGTTTTTT,CAYRGGTVTGELFF
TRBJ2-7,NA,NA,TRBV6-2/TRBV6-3,TGTGCCAGCAGAACCCTATACGAGCAGTACTTC,CASRTLYEQYF
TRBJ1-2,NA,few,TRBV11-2,TGTGCCAGCAGCCCCGGACTTGATGGCTACACCTTC,CASSPGLDGYTF
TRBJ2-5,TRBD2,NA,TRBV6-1,TGTGCCAGCAGTATCAGCGGGACCTACCAAGAGACCCAGTACTTC,CASSISGTYQETQYF
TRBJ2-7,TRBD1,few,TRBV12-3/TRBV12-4,TGTGCCAGCAGGACAGGGAGCGAGCAGTACTTC,CASRTGSEQYF
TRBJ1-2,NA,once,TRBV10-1,TGCGTCAGCAGTGCTGGGGCAGACGCTGGTGGCTACACCTTC,CVSSAGADAGGYTF
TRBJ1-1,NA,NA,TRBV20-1,TGCAGTGCTAGGGGTAGTCGCGCTGAAGCTTTCTTT,CSARGSRAEAFF
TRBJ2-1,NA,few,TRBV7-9,TGTGCCAGCAGCACCCGAAGTGGGTCGGGGACGGCGGTCTCCTACAATGAGCAGTTCTTC,CASSTRSGSGTAVSYNEQFF
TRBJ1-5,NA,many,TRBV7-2,TGTGCCAGCAGCTCTGTAGGGGATGGCAATCAGCCCCAGCATTTT,CASSSVGDGNQPQHF
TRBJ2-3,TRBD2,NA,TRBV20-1,TGCAGTGCCAGCCCATTAGCGGGAGGAGGAGATACGCTGTATTTT,CSASPLAGGGDTLYF
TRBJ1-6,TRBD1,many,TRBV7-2,TGTGCCAGCAGCTATAGGGACAGGAGTAATTCACCCCTCCACTTT,CASSYRDRSNSPLHF
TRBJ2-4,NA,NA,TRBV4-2,TGTGCCAGCAGCCAAGATATTTTGAGCGAGCTAGCCAAAAACATTCAGTACTTC,CASSQDILSELAKNIQYF
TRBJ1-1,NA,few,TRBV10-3,TGTGCCATCAGTGAGCCGGAAAGGGGAACTGAAGCTTTCTTT,CAISEPERGTEAFF